The 18 T cell receptor beta chains given below trace back to one sample, sequenced in a study of cytomegalovirus exposure and HLA in healthy donors. This PCR relied on a set of 60 Vbeta primers and 13 Jbeta primers. The repertoire was sequenced with immunoSEQ multiplex PCR; TCRdb's copy has only in-frame clones and lacks some. The data show 150,000 to 200,000 clones, around 62% seen once. Material for sequencing was PBMCs. These receptors all come from a man in his forties in good health and CMV-seronegative.

The chain has TRBV19 and TRBJ2-1; TRBD1 might be the D (6 bases). The CDR3 runs to 14 residues. Trimming left V 10 bases short and J 6 bases short, with 19 bases between. CDR1 LNHDA and CDR2 SQIVND come from the germline V gene (reference sequence). CDR3 in DNA: TGTGCCACCCGAACACAGGGATTCCCCAATGAGCAGTTCTTC. Protein sequence: CATRTQGFPNEQFF.

The rearrangement links TRBV19 to TRBJ2-2; 8 bases match TRBD2. The CDR3 runs to 14 residues. The junction had 5 bases not matched to a gene; V was cut back by 5 bases and J by 6 bases. Per germline, CDR1 LNHDA and CDR2 SQIVND (reference sequence). CDR3 sequence reads: CASSSTSGSGELFF. The CDR3, as DNA: TGTGCCAGTAGTTCAACTAGCGGTTCCGGGGAGCTGTTTTTT.

This clone has a handful of counts. V gene TRBV2 combines with J gene TRBJ2-2, with 7 bases matching TRBD1. The germline gives CDR1 SNHLY, CDR2 FYNNEI. V was clipped by 8 bases and J by 2 bases; unmatched bases: 5. This CDR3 has 14 residues. The CDR3 bases are TGTGCCAGCCACGACAGGGCCAACACCGGGGAGCTGTTTTTT. This gives the protein CASHDRANTGELFF.

The chain carries TRBV5-3 and TRBJ1-2; 7 bases fit TRBD1. TRBV5-3 has ORF status, its function being uncertain. CDR3 size: 14 residues. The trim removed 3 bases at V and 4 bases at J, leaving 6 bases unmatched. The CDR3 is CARSWGGTAYGYTF. For the CDR3, the DNA is TGTGCCAGAAGCTGGGGTGGGACAGCCTATGGCTACACCTTC.

The chain combines TRBV6-5 with TRBJ2-4; tentatively, D is TRBD1 (6 bases). The CDR3 consists of 15 residues. The V gene's germline CDR1 is MNHEY and CDR2 SVGAGI. Trimming shortened V by 5 bases and J by 3 bases, and 14 bases separated the two germline ends. The CDR3, as DNA: TGTGCCAGCAGTGGTCGACAGGTTGACAAAAACATTCAGTACTTC. It is translated as CASSGRQVDKNIQYF.

The chain is built from TRBV2 and TRBJ2-7, with unresolved D. V was shortened by 7 bases and J by 6 bases, with 16 bases between the two germline ends. The CDR3 spans 13 residues. The germline gives CDR1 SNHLY, CDR2 FYNNEI. The CDR3 DNA reads as TGTGCCAGCACTCAGGAACCTCGAACCGAGCAGTACTTC. Translating gives CASTQEPRTEQYF.

The V and J genes are TRBV6-1 and TRBJ2-5; TRBD2 matches 11 bases. Trimming at V came to 0 bases and at J to 4 bases, leaving 7 bases not matched to a gene. From germline, CDR1 is MNHNS and CDR2 SASEGT. The CDR3 has 17 amino acids. CDR3 sequence reads: CASSEALLAGVGETQYF. The CDR3 region has the DNA TGTGCCAGCAGTGAAGCGTTACTAGCGGGAGTAGGAGAGACCCAGTACTTC.

V usage is TRBV6-5 and J usage is TRBJ1-2; TRBD1 is a possible D gene (6 bases). The CDR3 runs to 15 residues. Germline loops: CDR1 MNHEY, CDR2 SVGAGI. The V and J ends lost 2 bases and 0 bases respectively, with 10 bases between them. In DNA, the CDR3 is TGTGCCAGCAGTTACACAGGGATCTCTAACTATGGCTACACCTTC. Encoded protein: CASSYTGISNYGYTF.

This clone was recorded a few times. The chain is built from TRBV6-5 and TRBJ2-7; 7 bases agree with TRBD2. The ends lost 8 bases at V and 4 bases at J; junction bases unmatched: 11. CDR1 is MNHEY, CDR2 SVGAGI, per germline. The CDR3 consists of 14 residues. The CDR3 sequence: CASAGFGGRYEQYF. The CDR3 DNA reads as TGTGCCAGCGCGGGTTTCGGGGGGAGGTACGAGCAGTACTTC.

This clone turned up a few times. The chain carries TRBV7-6 and TRBJ2-6; 8 bases map to TRBD1. V lost 5 bases to trimming and J lost 3 bases; unmatched junction nucleotides: 12. Germline values: CDR1 SGHVS, CDR2 FNYEAQ. CDR3 length equals 18 residues. The CDR3: CASSPVEAGGFGANVLTF. DNA for the CDR3: TGTGCCAGCAGCCCAGTTGAGGCAGGGGGCTTTGGGGCCAACGTCCTGACTTTC.

This chain links TRBV11-2 with TRBJ2-7; 12 nucleotides line up with TRBD1. The CDR3 runs to 15 residues. Trimming removed 5 bases from V and 4 bases from J; junction bases left unmatched: 6. Looked up from germline, CDR1 is SGHAT and CDR2 is FQNNGV. The CDR3 DNA is TGTGCCAGCAGCCCGCTGGGACAGGGGGCTTACGAGCAGTACTTC. Encoded protein: CASSPLGQGAYEQYF.

As DNA, the CDR3 is TGTGCCAGCAGCCCCAGCGGGAGACGGACCGGGGAGCTGTTTTTT. Translated: CASSPSGRRTGELFF. V gene TRBV7-3 combines with J gene TRBJ2-2; TRBD2 aligns across 8 bases. J gave up 5 bases and V 5 bases, and 7 bases lay outside the gene matches. CDR3 length: 15 residues. Germline CDR1 and CDR2: SGHTA and FQGTGA.

This clone was observed a single time. The chain couples TRBV11-3 to TRBJ1-2; 8 nucleotides align to TRBD1. Germline CDR1 SGHNT, CDR2 YENEEA. V was pared by 6 bases and J by 4 bases, with 25 bases of the junction left unmatched. CDR3 length: 20 amino acids. The DNA for the CDR3 is TGTGCCAGCAGGCCCGCCGTGGGTTCAGGGGGCGGATCCCTTCCCTATGGCTACACCTTC. Translating gives CASRPAVGSGGGSLPYGYTF. Combining the CDR3 with reference TRBV11-3 and TRBJ1-2 gives the whole variable domain EAGVVQSPRYKIIEKKQPVAFWCNPISGHNTLYWYLQNLGQGPELLIRYENEEAVDDSQLPKDRFSAERLKGVDSTLKIQPAELGDSAVYLCASRPAVGSGGGSLPYGYTFGSGTRLTVV.

The V gene is TRBV29-1, the J gene TRBJ2-3; D is possibly TRBD2 (7 bases). The V gene's germline CDR1 is SQVTM and CDR2 ANQGSEA. The V and J ends lost 7 bases and 8 bases respectively, with 10 bases between them. The CDR3 sequence is 10 residues long. CDR3 protein: CSGGGGTQYF. The CDR3 DNA follows: TGCAGCGGAGGGGGGGGTACGCAGTATTTT.

This clone has a handful of counts. The chain is built from TRBV28 and TRBJ1-2, with D possibly being TRBD1 (5 bases). CDR1 and CDR2 (germline): MDHEN, SYDVKM. V lost 2 bases, J lost 4 bases, and 8 bases lay in between. CDR3 length: 13 residues. Written as DNA, the CDR3 is TGTGCCAGCAGTTTAGGGCAGGGCTATGGCTACACCTTC. As protein: CASSLGQGYGYTF.

J is TRBJ2-7 and V is TRBV19, with no clear D. The CDR3 consists of 14 residues. Trimming pared 6 bases from V and 2 bases from J, leaving 14 bases between. Germline-derived CDR1 and CDR2 are LNHDA and SQIVND (reference sequence). CDR3 coding DNA: TGTGCCAGTAGCGCCCTAGGCGGAACCTACGAGCAGTACTTC. Translation gives CASSALGGTYEQYF.

The V and J genes are TRBV18 and TRBJ2-5; D not resolved. Per germline, CDR1 KGHSH and CDR2 LQKENI. The CDR3 spans 12 residues. V was shortened by 3 bases and J by 5 bases, with 7 bases between the two germline ends. The CDR3 here is CASSPAGETQYF. The DNA for the CDR3 is TGTGCCAGCTCACCCGCCGGGGAGACCCAGTACTTC.

V is TRBV6-5 and J is TRBJ2-7, with 7 bases lining up with TRBD1. J gave up 0 bases and V 6 bases, and 8 bases lay outside the gene matches. The CDR3 has 15 amino acids. Per germline, CDR1 MNHEY and CDR2 SVGAGI. CDR3: CASSYDRESSYEQYF. CDR3 bases: TGTGCCAGCAGCTATGACAGGGAGAGCTCCTACGAGCAGTACTTC.